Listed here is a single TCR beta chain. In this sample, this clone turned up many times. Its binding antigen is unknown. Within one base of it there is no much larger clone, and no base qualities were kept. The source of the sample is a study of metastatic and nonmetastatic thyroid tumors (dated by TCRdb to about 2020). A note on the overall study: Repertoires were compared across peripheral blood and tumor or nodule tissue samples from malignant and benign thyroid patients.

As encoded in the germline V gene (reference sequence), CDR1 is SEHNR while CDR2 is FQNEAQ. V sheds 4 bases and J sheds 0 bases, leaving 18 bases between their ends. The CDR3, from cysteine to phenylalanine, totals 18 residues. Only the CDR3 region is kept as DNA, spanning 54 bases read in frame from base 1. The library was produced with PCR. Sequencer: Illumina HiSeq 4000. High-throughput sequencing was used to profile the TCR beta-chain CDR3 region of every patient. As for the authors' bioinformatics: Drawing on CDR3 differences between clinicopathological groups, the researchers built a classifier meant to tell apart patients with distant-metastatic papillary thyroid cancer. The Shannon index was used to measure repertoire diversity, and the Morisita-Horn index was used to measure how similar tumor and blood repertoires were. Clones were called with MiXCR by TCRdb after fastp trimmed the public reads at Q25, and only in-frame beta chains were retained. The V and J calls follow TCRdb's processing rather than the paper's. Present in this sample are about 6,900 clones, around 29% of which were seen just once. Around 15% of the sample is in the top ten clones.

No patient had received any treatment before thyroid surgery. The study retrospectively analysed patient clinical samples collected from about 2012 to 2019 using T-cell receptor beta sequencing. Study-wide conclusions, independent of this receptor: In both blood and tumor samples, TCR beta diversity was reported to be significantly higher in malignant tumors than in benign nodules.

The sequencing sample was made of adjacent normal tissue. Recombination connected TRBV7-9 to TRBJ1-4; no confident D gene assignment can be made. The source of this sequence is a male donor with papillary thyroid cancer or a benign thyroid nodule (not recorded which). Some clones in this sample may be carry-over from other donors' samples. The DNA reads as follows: TGTGCCAGCAGCTCCGGACCTGACTCCGATGCAACTAATGAAAAACTGTTTTTT. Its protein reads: CASSSGPDSDATNEKLFF. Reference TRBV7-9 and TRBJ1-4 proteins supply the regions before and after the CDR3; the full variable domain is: DTGVSQNPRHKITKRGQNVTFRCDPISEHNRLYWYRQTLGQGPEFLTYFQNEAQLEKSRLLSDRFSAERPKGSFSTLEIQRTEQGDSAMYLCASSSGPDSDATNEKLFFGSGTQLSVL.